The clone carrying this TCR beta chain was seen repeatedly, ten times or more. Its specificity is not known. The data were taken from a study of T cells in Graves' hyperthyroidism and ophthalmopathy. Study context: Peripheral blood was drawn at first diagnosis, prior to all treatment.

Amplification of TCR beta CDR3 regions was performed using RNA transcripts as template. The HTBI primer set was used in a first-round RT-PCR of the TCR CDR3. MiXCR, run by TCRdb on the multiplex PCR reads, gives a single entry per CDR3 protein. The top ten hold about 50% of the sample, which has 300,000 to 350,000 distinct CDR3 sequences, roughly a fifth seen once. This CDR3 is 13 amino acids long. Germline CDR1 is SGHAT and CDR2 is FQDESV (reference sequence). Trimming removed 5 bases from V and 5 bases from J, with 13 bases in between. Study-wide results and limits: Ophthalmopathy got predicted by the model a median about six months before its onset.

The chain uses TRBV11-1 and TRBJ2-7, with TRBD2 as a possible D gene (6 bases). The origin of this receptor is a woman aged 50 to 60 with Graves' hyperthyroidism. The sequencing input was blood. This chain's CDR3 is CASSLLEGNEQYF. The CDR3 nucleotides are TGTGCCAGCAGCCTCTTGGAGGGAAACGAGCAGTACTTC.